Listed here are 25 T cell receptor beta chains from one sample, sequenced in a study of cytomegalovirus exposure and HLA in healthy donors. PCR primers comprised 60 Vbeta and 13 Jbeta primers. Repertoires were generated with immunoSEQ multiplex PCR, while TCRdb's copy carries only in-frame clones and drops some. The sample has about 280,000 clones, about 87% seen once. Input material: PBMCs. The receptors here all came from a young woman in good health and CMV-seronegative.

This clone was detected once. The CDR3: CASSQPSGGRESGELFF. CDR3 in DNA: TGCGCCAGCAGCCAACCTAGCGGGGGGCGGGAGTCCGGGGAGCTGTTTTTT. This chain uses TRBV4-1 with TRBJ2-2; TRBD2 aligns across 11 bases. Germline values: CDR1 MGHRA, CDR2 YSYEKL. This CDR3 has 17 amino acids. The V segment lost 2 bases and the J segment 6 bases; nucleotides outside the gene matches: 8.

This chain connects TRBV7-2 to TRBJ1-4, with TRBD1 matching 10 bases. V shed 3 bases, J shed 6 bases, and the junction held 4 bases outside the gene matches. The CDR3 contains 15 residues. The germline gives CDR1 SGHTA, CDR2 FQGNSA. As DNA, the CDR3 is TGTGCCAGCAGCTTGGGGGACAGGGGTGATGAAAAACTGTTTTTT. This translates into CASSLGDRGDEKLFF.

This clone has just a few counts. J is TRBJ2-7 and V is TRBV18; 8 nucleotides align to TRBD2. The CDR3 is 15 amino acids. The germline V gene encodes CDR1 KGHSH and CDR2 LQKENI. Trimming took 1 base from V and 0 from J; bases not matched to a gene: 2. DNA for the CDR3: TGTGCCAGCTCACCACTCGGGGGGGACTCCTACGAGCAGTACTTC. Encoded protein: CASSPLGGDSYEQYF.

The chain employs TRBV5-4 and TRBJ2-7; 7 bases map to TRBD2. CDR1 is SGHNT and CDR2 is YYREEE in the germline V gene (reference sequence). V gave up 0 bases and J gave up 7 bases; unmatched junction bases: 13. This CDR3 is built from 16 residues. The CDR3 DNA follows: TGTGCCAGCAGCTTGGTCGGGCAAGCGGGACTGAAAGAGCAGTACTTC. This codes for CASSLVGQAGLKEQYF.

V gene TRBV30 combines with J gene TRBJ1-2; D not certain. Looked up from germline, CDR1 is GTSNPN and CDR2 is SVGIG (reference sequence). The CDR3 extends over 13 amino acids. V was pared by 2 bases and J by 6 bases, with 13 bases between. CDR3 DNA sequence: TGTGCCTGGAGTCCGGGAGGGATCCATGGCTACACCTTC. It codes for CAWSPGGIHGYTF.

The chain has TRBV30 and TRBJ1-6; tentatively, D is TRBD1 (5 bases). V lost 0 bases and J lost 13, with 13 bases in between. Germline CDR1 reads GTSNPN; CDR2 reads SVGIG (reference sequence). The CDR3 loop spans 13 amino acids. As DNA, the CDR3 is TGTGCCTGGAGTGTAATAACGGGGGGTCCCCTCCACTTT. This gives the protein CAWSVITGGPLHF.

The chain has TRBV10-3 and TRBJ1-2; D remains ambiguous. Germline loops: CDR1 ENHRY, CDR2 SYGVKD. CDR3 length equals 10 residues. V was shortened by 6 bases and J by 8 bases, with 7 bases between the two germline ends. The CDR3 sequence: CAIREEGYTF. In DNA, the CDR3 is TGTGCCATCAGGGAGGAGGGCTACACCTTC.

This clone was seen only once. V and J are TRBV27 and TRBJ1-2; 8 bases map to TRBD1. Per germline, CDR1 MNHEY and CDR2 SMNVEV (reference sequence). This CDR3 is 13 amino acids long. J gave up 8 bases and V 5 bases, and 7 bases lay outside the gene matches. The CDR3 region is CASSPFGDRGYTF. Here the CDR3 DNA reads TGTGCCAGCAGTCCTTTTGGGGACAGGGGCTACACCTTC.

Only a few counts were recorded for this clone. The J gene is TRBJ2-1, the V gene TRBV7-8, with D perhaps TRBD2 (6 bases). This CDR3 contains 15 residues. The V gene lost 3 bases and the J gene lost 5 bases, with 14 bases spanning the gap. Per the germline V gene, CDR1 is SGHVS and CDR2 is FQNEAQ. Here the CDR3 reads CASSLIGGRDNEQFF. In DNA form, the CDR3 reads TGTGCCAGCAGCTTGATCGGGGGACGGGACAATGAGCAGTTCTTC.

This chain uses TRBV5-1 with TRBJ1-2, with D perhaps TRBD1 (5 bases). Looked up from germline, CDR1 is SGHRS and CDR2 is YFSETQ. The ends were cut back, 0 bases at V and 6 bases at J, with 6 bases in the middle. This CDR3 region has 12 residues. The CDR3 protein is CASSLGGDGYTF. The CDR3 DNA reads as TGCGCCAGCAGCTTGGGGGGGGATGGCTACACCTTC.

This rearrangement joins TRBV9 to TRBJ1-2, with TRBD1 matching over 9 bases. The CDR3 extends over 15 amino acids. Germline assignment: CDR1 SGDLS and CDR2 YYNGEE. V lost 6 bases to trimming and J lost 4 bases; unmatched junction nucleotides: 10. For the CDR3, the DNA is TGTGCCAGCACACGCCCGGGACAGGGTATCTATGGCTACACCTTC. Its protein product is CASTRPGQGIYGYTF.

V and J are TRBV15 and TRBJ2-7, with 7 bases that match TRBD1. The V gene's germline CDR1 is LNHNV and CDR2 YYDKDF (reference sequence). The CDR3 has 17 residues. J was trimmed by 4 bases and V by 5 bases; bases with no gene match: 17. CDR3 protein: CATSGPETPGGAYEQYF. The CDR3 bases are TGTGCCACCAGCGGACCGGAAACCCCAGGGGGAGCGTACGAGCAGTACTTC.

The gene calls are TRBV19 and TRBJ2-2, with 16 bases matching TRBD2. V dropped 7 bases and J dropped 4; count of bases not matched to a gene: 6. Germline-derived CDR1 and CDR2 are LNHDA and SQIVND (reference sequence). CDR3 size: 17 residues. The CDR3 here is CASIGGLAGGLTGELFF. DNA for the CDR3: TGTGCCAGTATCGGGGGACTAGCGGGGGGGCTCACCGGGGAGCTGTTTTTT.

V gene TRBV5-1 combines with J gene TRBJ2-2; 9 nucleotides agree with TRBD1. Germline V gives CDR1 SGHRS, CDR2 YFSETQ. V dropped 4 bases and J dropped 4; count of bases not matched to a gene: 5. The CDR3 spans 15 residues. CDR3 residues: CASSPRQGGTGELFF. CDR3 nucleotides: TGCGCCAGCAGCCCCCGACAGGGGGGCACCGGGGAGCTGTTTTTT.

This clone has just one count. The J gene is TRBJ2-1, the V gene TRBV18; 9 nucleotides match TRBD2. V lost 6 bases, J lost 1 base, and 13 bases stayed unmatched. CDR3 length equals 18 residues. Germline-derived CDR1 and CDR2 are KGHSH and LQKENI. The CDR3 nucleotides read TGTGCCAGCTCTCAGACTAGCGGCGGGGGAGTGTCCTACAATGAGCAGTTCTTC. Its translation: CASSQTSGGGVSYNEQFF.

V is TRBV7-9 and J is TRBJ2-1, with TRBD2 matching 11 bases. The CDR3 covers 17 residues. J was trimmed by 6 bases and V by 3 bases; bases with no gene match: 10. Per the germline V gene, CDR1 is SEHNR and CDR2 is FQNEAQ (reference sequence). The CDR3 sequence: CASSFVPLTSGGNEQFF. The CDR3 DNA follows: TGTGCCAGCAGCTTCGTCCCCCTAACTAGCGGGGGCAATGAGCAGTTCTTC.

V is TRBV25-1 and J is TRBJ1-1; no clear D gene. Germline V CDR1 and CDR2: MGHDK, SYGVNS. V gave up 2 bases and J gave up 4 bases, with 11 bases separating them. The CDR3 totals 14 residues. CDR3 in amino acids: CASSETPGVTEAFF. The CDR3 region has the DNA TGTGCCAGCAGTGAAACCCCGGGAGTCACTGAAGCTTTCTTT.

This rearrangement joins TRBV9 to TRBJ2-3; 9 bases align to TRBD2. CDR1 is SGDLS, CDR2 YYNGEE, per germline. CDR3 length: 15 amino acids. V was clipped by 1 base and J by 9 bases; unmatched bases: 9. The CDR3: CASSVQASGEGTQYF. Here the CDR3 DNA reads TGTGCCAGCAGCGTACAGGCTAGCGGGGAAGGAACGCAGTATTTT.

The V gene is TRBV7-3, the J gene TRBJ2-3; TRBD2 might be the D (6 bases). Trimming left V 6 bases short and J 9 bases short, with 16 bases between. The CDR3 is 13 amino acids. Germline values: CDR1 SGHTA, CDR2 FQGTGA. CDR3 protein: CASSSYHGGTQYF. The CDR3 DNA reads TGTGCCAGCAGTTCTTACCACGGGGGAACGCAGTATTTT. Based on the CDR3 plus reference TRBV7-3 and TRBJ2-3, the full variable domain is GAGVSQTPSNKVTEKGKYVELRCDPISGHTALYWYRQSLGQGPEFLIYFQGTGAADDSGLPNDRFFAVRPEGSVSTLKIQRTERGDSAVYLCASSSYHGGTQYFGPGTRLTVL.

This clone was picked up one time. The V gene is TRBV4-2, the J gene TRBJ2-5; D might be TRBD2 (6 bases). CDR3 size: 12 residues. Trimming took 8 bases from V and 4 from J, leaving 11 bases between them. The germline gives CDR1 LGHNA, CDR2 YNFKEQ. The CDR3 region has the DNA TGTGCCAGCGGGGGGTCGGGAGAGACCCAGTACTTC. Its protein is CASGGSGETQYF.

The genes are TRBV11-3 and TRBJ2-5, with TRBD1 matching over 8 bases. The end of the DNA fits TRBJ2-7 better, so the J call may be wrong. The length of the CDR3 is 14 residues. Germline loops: CDR1 SGHNT, CDR2 YENEEA. Here the CDR3 reads CASSLTGDRYEQYF. Written as DNA, the CDR3 is TGTGCCAGCAGCTTAACTGGGGACAGGTACGAGCAGTACTTC.

Only one count was recorded for this clone. One end of the junction does not line up with germline, which may come from a read error. V gene TRBV7-9 combines with J gene TRBJ2-7, with 8 bases matching TRBD2. Per the germline V gene, CDR1 is SEHNR and CDR2 is FQNEAQ (reference sequence). The CDR3 has 14 residues. CDR3 bases: TGTTCCAGCGTAGAGCGGGGGCCGACCTACGAGCAGTACTTC. Translating it yields CSSVERGPTYEQYF.

V is TRBV19 and J is TRBJ2-7; TRBD1 is a possible D gene (5 bases). V lost 4 bases and J 5 bases, leaving 18 bases between the germline ends. The CDR3 runs 15 residues. Germline-derived CDR1 and CDR2 are LNHDA and SQIVND (reference sequence). This CDR3 reads CASSKAPLQGHEQYF. CDR3 sequence (DNA): TGTGCCAGTAGTAAGGCCCCCCTCCAGGGCCACGAGCAGTACTTC.

The chain uses TRBV7-9 and TRBJ1-3; D remains unclear. This CDR3 comprises 19 residues. Trimming shortened V by 1 base and J by 0 bases, and 19 bases separated the two germline ends. CDR1 and CDR2 from the germline V gene are SEHNR and FQNEAQ (reference sequence). The CDR3 reads CASSLGAGSLSTSGNTIYF. In nucleotides, the CDR3 is TGTGCCAGCAGCTTAGGCGCGGGGTCCCTGAGTACCTCTGGAAACACCATATATTTT.

This clone was recorded a few times. V and J are TRBV9 and TRBJ2-5; TRBD2 matches 9 bases. J was trimmed by 5 bases and V by 1 base; bases with no gene match: 6. Germline V lookup: CDR1 SGDLS, CDR2 YYNGEE. The CDR3 is made up of 15 amino acids. CDR3 protein: CASSVKGGGVETQYF. CDR3 nucleotides: TGTGCCAGCAGCGTAAAGGGCGGGGGGGTCGAGACCCAGTACTTC.